The 2 T cell receptor beta chains listed next were all sequenced from one sample in a study of T cell clusters in autoimmune cytopenias. TRB was amplified from roughly 270 ng of peripheral blood genomic DNA per sample. TRB was amplified by touch-down multiplex PCR, primer pools A and B combined. No DNA is given; TCRdb re-called the multiplex PCR reads and lists each CDR3 protein once. The sample shows approximately 2,000 distinct CDR3 sequences, and roughly 8% sits with its ten largest clones. The same data also went into a second study, on T cell repertoires in aging, cancer and after chemotherapy.

The sample consisted of peripheral blood. These receptor sequences come from a human donor in good health.

Its frequency marks this clonotype as medium-sized. This chain connects TRBV5-6 to TRBJ2-7; the TCRdb D gene call, TRBD1, has no DNA to confirm it. This CDR3 is built from 15 residues. Germline CDR1 is SGHDT and CDR2 is YYEEEE. The CDR3 loop reads CASSLGLQGFREQYF.

Frequency places this clonotype as medium-sized. The chain combines TRBV27 with TRBJ1-2; the TCRdb D gene call, TRBD1, has no DNA to confirm it. Germline CDR1 reads MNHEY; CDR2 reads SMNVEV (reference sequence). The CDR3 sequence is 15 residues long. The CDR3 region is CASSPWTGKEYGYTF.